This T cell receptor beta chain appears in the sequencing data of a study of shared clonotypes between healthy human individuals. Germline V lookup: CDR1 ENHRY, CDR2 SYGVKD. The CDR3 runs 15 residues. The ends lost 4 bases at V and 5 bases at J; junction bases unmatched: 8. The authors divided CD4+ cells into CD45RA+ naive and CD45RA-negative memory subsets. Measured with immunoSEQ multiplex PCR; TCRdb has only the in-frame clones, and not every one. The sample holds approximately 2,000,000 clones; around 90% are singletons and the top ten take about 0.36%. Sequencing was carried out using naive CD4+ T cells from PBMCs. Subset denoted: CD45RA+ positively selected. The chain uses TRBV10-3 and TRBJ2-5, with 9 nucleotides matching TRBD1. The clonotype originates from a man between 18 and 35 years old in good health. Some clones in this sample may be carry-over from other donors' samples. For the CDR3, the DNA is TGTGCCATCAGTGCCCCGGACAGGGGCGGCGAGACCCAGTACTTC. Translation gives CAISAPDRGGETQYF.